The 16 T cell receptor beta chains reported below all come from one sample, sequenced in a study of spatial heterogeneity in lung cancer. This sample's time point: sample taken at primary tumor resection. In each case, whole RNA from tumor, nontumor lung or frozen PBMC was sequenced unsorted. TCRdb redid the calling of the 5' RACE reads with MiXCR, one entry per CDR3 protein. The data show 26,000 or so distinct CDR3 sequences, 7.5% to 10% seen once. The sample was PBMCs, taken at surgery. The receptor source for this set is a female donor with early-stage non-small cell lung cancer.

This clonotype has only a few counts. The rearrangement uses TRBV5-1 and TRBJ2-2, with TRBD1 matching 7 bases. The CDR3 extends over 13 amino acids. From germline, CDR1 is SGHRS and CDR2 YFSETQ. The trim removed 4 bases at V and 5 bases at J, leaving 2 bases unmatched. This CDR3 is CASSPQGTGELFF. CDR3 DNA: TGCGCCAGCAGCCCACAGGGGACCGGGGAGCTGTTTTTT.

The J gene is TRBJ2-4, the V gene TRBV30; 10 nucleotides align to TRBD2. With 0 bases clipped from V and 6 bases from J, the junction kept 2 bases outside the gene matches. The CDR3 is 14 residues long. Germline V gene lookup returns CDR1 GTSNPN and CDR2 SVGIG (reference sequence). The CDR3 loop reads CAWSVERGGNIQYF. DNA of the CDR3: TGTGCCTGGAGTGTAGAGCGGGGGGGAAACATTCAGTACTTC. The whole variable domain, filled in from reference TRBV30 and TRBJ2-4, reads SQTIHQWPATLVQPVGSPLSLECTVEGTSNPNLYWYRQAAGRGLQLLFYSVGIGQISSEVPQNLSASRPQDRQFILSSKKLLLSDSGFYLCAWSVERGGNIQYFGAGTRLSVL.

The rearrangement links TRBV12-3 or TRBV12-4 to TRBJ2-1; D call uncertain. With 7 bases removed from V and 5 bases from J, the gap between germline ends came to 6 bases. The CDR3 has 11 amino acids. This CDR3 reads CASTVDNEQFF. The CDR3 region has the DNA TGTGCCAGCACCGTTGACAATGAGCAGTTCTTC.

This clonotype was picked up a small number of times. This clone may be a read error of a much larger clone one base away. In DNA form, the CDR3 reads TGTGCCACCAGCTTAGCGGGGGTAATATATTCACCCCTCCACTTT. Translation: CATSLAGVIYSPLHF. The J gene is TRBJ1-6, the V gene TRBV7-2, with a weak D call TRBD1 (5 bases). The CDR3 spans 15 residues. The V gene's germline CDR1 is SGHTA and CDR2 FQGNSA.

V and J are TRBV12-3 or TRBV12-4 and TRBJ2-1; 8 positions match TRBD2. The CDR3 loop spans 15 amino acids. With V trimmed by 3 bases and J by 7 bases, 8 bases remained unmatched. The CDR3 sequence is CASSFLSGMRNEQFF. Written as DNA, the CDR3 is TGTGCCAGCAGTTTTCTTAGCGGGATGAGGAATGAGCAGTTCTTC.

This clonotype has only a few counts. The V gene is TRBV19, the J gene TRBJ2-5; 9 nucleotides agree with TRBD1. The CDR3 is 17 amino acids. The trim removed 6 bases at V and 2 bases at J, leaving 13 bases unmatched. CDR1 is LNHDA, CDR2 SQIVND, per germline (reference sequence). Here the CDR3 DNA reads TGTGCCAGTAGCTCCGGGACAGGGTATTACAGACAAGAGACCCAGTACTTC. Translation: CASSSGTGYYRQETQYF.

Comments on this clonotype: This may come from a read error, since a much larger clone is one base off. The CDR3 does not end in the conserved phenylalanine or tryptophan, so this is likely a read error. The rearrangement joins TRBV7-9 to TRBJ2-1, with 14 positions matching TRBD2. Germline V gene sequence: CDR1 SEHNR, CDR2 FQNEAQ (reference sequence). The J segment lost 6 bases and the V segment lost 5 bases, leaving 3 bases of the junction unmatched. This CDR3 region has 15 residues. As DNA, the CDR3 is TGTGCCAGCAGCCTAGGGACTAGCGGGAGCAATGAGCAGTTCCTC. Its translation: CASSLGTSGSNEQFL.

There are many counts of this clonotype. J is TRBJ2-1 and V is TRBV6-5; tentative D call: TRBD2 (6 bases). Germline V lookup: CDR1 MNHEY, CDR2 SVGAGI. CDR3 size: 15 residues. Trimming removed 2 bases at V and 1 base at J, with 9 bases between. The CDR3 region is CASSYEAGSYNEQFF. Written as DNA, the CDR3 is TGTGCCAGCAGTTACGAGGCGGGATCCTACAATGAGCAGTTCTTC.

This clonotype was seen repeatedly, ten times or more. V usage is TRBV24-1 and J usage is TRBJ2-2; unclear D gene. Germline CDR1 KGHDR, CDR2 SFDVKD. The V and J ends lost 1 base and 8 bases respectively, with 7 bases between them. The CDR3 contains 13 residues. The CDR3 loop is CATSDFPRGELFF. The CDR3 coding sequence is TGTGCCACCAGTGATTTCCCCAGGGGGGAGCTGTTTTTT.

V usage is TRBV29-1 and J usage is TRBJ1-5, with D hard to call. V gave up 4 bases and J gave up 3 bases, with 7 bases separating them. The CDR3 spans 12 residues. Germline V lookup: CDR1 SQVTM, CDR2 ANQGSEA. This CDR3 is CSVGTANQPQHF. The CDR3 nucleotides are TGCAGCGTTGGCACCGCCAATCAGCCCCAGCATTTT.

This clonotype has at least ten counts. V and J are TRBV7-2 and TRBJ2-1; maybe TRBD2 (6 bases). This CDR3 has 15 amino acids. The ends were cut back, 6 bases at V and 9 bases at J, with 21 bases in the middle. Germline lookup yields CDR1 SGHTA and CDR2 FQGNSA. CDR3 region: CASSPGLPTQFEQFF. The DNA of the CDR3 is TGTGCCAGCAGTCCGGGACTGCCCACACAATTTGAGCAGTTCTTC.

Only a few counts were recorded for this clonotype. CDR3 nucleotides: TGCAGTGCTAAGCCACTAGCTAGGTCCTACAATGAGCAGTTCTTC. This encodes CSAKPLARSYNEQFF. The chain couples TRBV20-1 to TRBJ2-1; tentatively, D is TRBD2 (6 bases). Trimming left V 4 bases short and J 1 base short, with 14 bases between. Looked up from germline, CDR1 is DFQATT and CDR2 is SNEGSKA (reference sequence). This CDR3 contains 15 residues.

This clonotype has a handful of counts. The J gene is TRBJ1-5, the V gene TRBV20-1; D not certain. CDR1 is DFQATT and CDR2 is SNEGSKA in the germline V gene (reference sequence). The CDR3 sequence is 13 residues long. The germline V and J ends were trimmed by 0 bases and 6 bases, with 9 bases remaining between them. CDR3 sequence: CSAREKERQPQHF. The CDR3 nucleotides read TGCAGTGCTAGAGAGAAAGAGCGTCAGCCCCAGCATTTT.

This chain uses TRBV5-1 with TRBJ2-3; either TRBD1 or TRBD2 may fit D (5 bases each). CDR3 length: 13 amino acids. CDR1 and CDR2 from the germline V gene are SGHRS and YFSETQ. The ends were cut back, 7 bases at V and 0 bases at J, with 9 bases in the middle. The CDR3 protein is CASGTASTDTQYF. The DNA for the CDR3 is TGCGCCAGCGGGACGGCTAGCACAGATACGCAGTATTTT.

This clonotype showed up many times. The chain uses TRBV6-2 or TRBV6-3 and TRBJ2-3, with 8 bases fitting TRBD2. Germline CDR1 reads MNHEY; CDR2 reads SVGEGT. With 3 bases clipped from V and 3 bases from J, the junction kept 8 bases outside the gene matches. This CDR3 is built from 16 residues. CDR3 region: CASSYGSGSWTDTQYF. The CDR3 nucleotides read TGTGCCAGCAGTTATGGAAGCGGGAGCTGGACAGATACGCAGTATTTT.

This clonotype was seen many times. The V gene is TRBV27, the J gene TRBJ2-7, with D unresolved. Looked up from germline, CDR1 is MNHEY and CDR2 is SMNVEV (reference sequence). CDR3 length: 17 residues. Trimming removed 5 bases from V and 0 bases from J, with 20 bases in between. The CDR3 sequence: CASSPFSGLLLSYEQYF. CDR3 bases: TGTGCCAGCAGTCCCTTCTCCGGGCTACTTCTCTCCTACGAGCAGTACTTC.